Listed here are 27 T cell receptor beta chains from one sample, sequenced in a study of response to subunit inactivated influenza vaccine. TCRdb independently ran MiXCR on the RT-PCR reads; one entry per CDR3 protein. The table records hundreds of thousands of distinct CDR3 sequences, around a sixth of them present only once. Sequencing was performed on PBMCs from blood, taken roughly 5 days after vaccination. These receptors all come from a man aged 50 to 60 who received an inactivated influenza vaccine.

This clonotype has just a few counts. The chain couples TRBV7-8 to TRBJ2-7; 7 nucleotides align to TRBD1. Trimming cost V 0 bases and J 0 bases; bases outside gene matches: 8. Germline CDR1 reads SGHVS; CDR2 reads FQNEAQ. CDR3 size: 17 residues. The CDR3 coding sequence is TGTGCCAGCAGCTTAGCGACTCGGACAGGACGCTCCTACGAGCAGTACTTC. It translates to CASSLATRTGRSYEQYF.

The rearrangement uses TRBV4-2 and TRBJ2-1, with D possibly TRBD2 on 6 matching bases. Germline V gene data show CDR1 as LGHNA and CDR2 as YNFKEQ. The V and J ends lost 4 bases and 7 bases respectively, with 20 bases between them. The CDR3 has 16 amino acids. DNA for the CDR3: TGTGCCAGCAGCCCTATCTTAATGGGACTTCCTAATGAGCAGTTCTTC. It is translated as CASSPILMGLPNEQFF.

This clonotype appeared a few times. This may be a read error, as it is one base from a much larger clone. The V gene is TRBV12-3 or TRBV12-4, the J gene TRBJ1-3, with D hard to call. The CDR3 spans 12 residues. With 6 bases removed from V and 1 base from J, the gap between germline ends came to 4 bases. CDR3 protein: CASRTSGNTIYF. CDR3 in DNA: TGTGCCAGCAGGACATCTGGAAACACCATATATTTT.

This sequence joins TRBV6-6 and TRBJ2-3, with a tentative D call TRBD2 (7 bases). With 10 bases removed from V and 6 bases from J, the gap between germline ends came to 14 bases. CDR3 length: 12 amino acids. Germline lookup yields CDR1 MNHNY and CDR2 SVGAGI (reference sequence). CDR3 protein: CATLAGADTQYF. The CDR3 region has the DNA TGTGCCACCCTCGCGGGGGCGGATACGCAGTATTTT.

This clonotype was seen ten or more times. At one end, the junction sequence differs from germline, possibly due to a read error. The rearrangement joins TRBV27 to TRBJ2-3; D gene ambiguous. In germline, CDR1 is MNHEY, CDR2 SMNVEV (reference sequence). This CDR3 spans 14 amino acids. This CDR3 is CASSLSVRRGTQYF. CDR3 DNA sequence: TGTGCCAGCAGTCTATCCGTCCGGCGTGGTACGCAGTATTTT.

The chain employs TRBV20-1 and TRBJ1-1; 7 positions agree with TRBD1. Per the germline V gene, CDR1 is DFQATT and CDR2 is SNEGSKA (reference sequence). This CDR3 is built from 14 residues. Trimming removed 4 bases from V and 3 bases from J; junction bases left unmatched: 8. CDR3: CSATYRGTYTEAFF. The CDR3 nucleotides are TGCAGTGCTACCTACAGGGGCACATACACTGAAGCTTTCTTT.

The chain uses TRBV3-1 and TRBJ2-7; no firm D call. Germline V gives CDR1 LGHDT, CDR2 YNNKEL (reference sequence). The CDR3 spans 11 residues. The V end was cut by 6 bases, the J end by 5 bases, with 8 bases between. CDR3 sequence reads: CASRSNNEQYF. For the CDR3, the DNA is TGTGCCAGCAGGTCCAACAACGAGCAGTACTTC.

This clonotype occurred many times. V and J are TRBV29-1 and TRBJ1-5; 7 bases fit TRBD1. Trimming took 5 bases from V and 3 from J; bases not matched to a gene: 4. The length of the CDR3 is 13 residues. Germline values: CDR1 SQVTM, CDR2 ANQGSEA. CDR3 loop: CSVRQGPNQPQHF. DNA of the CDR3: TGCAGCGTTCGACAGGGACCCAATCAGCCCCAGCATTTT. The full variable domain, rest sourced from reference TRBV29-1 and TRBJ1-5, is SAVISQKPSRDICQRGTSLTIQCQVDSQVTMMFWYRQQPGQSLTLIATANQGSEATYESGFVIDKFPISRPNLTFSTLTVSNMSPEDSSIYLCSVRQGPNQPQHFGDGTRLSIL.

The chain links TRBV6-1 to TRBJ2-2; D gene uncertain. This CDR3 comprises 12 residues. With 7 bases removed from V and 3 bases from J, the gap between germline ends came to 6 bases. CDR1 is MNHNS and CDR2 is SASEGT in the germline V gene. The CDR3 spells CASNSYTGELFF. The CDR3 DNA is TGTGCCAGCAATTCCTACACCGGGGAGCTGTTTTTT.

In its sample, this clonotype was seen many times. CDR3 in DNA: TGCGCCAGCACCCCGGGCATGCCGGCCCACGAGCAGTACTTC. Translating gives CASTPGMPAHEQYF. The chain combines TRBV5-1 with TRBJ2-7; D remains ambiguous. CDR1 and CDR2 from the germline V gene are SGHRS and YFSETQ. This CDR3 has 14 amino acids. V lost 6 bases and J lost 5, with 18 bases in between.

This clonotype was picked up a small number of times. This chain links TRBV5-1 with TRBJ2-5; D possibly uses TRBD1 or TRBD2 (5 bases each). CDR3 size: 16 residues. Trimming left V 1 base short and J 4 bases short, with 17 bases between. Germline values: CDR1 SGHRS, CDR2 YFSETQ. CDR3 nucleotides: TGCGCCAGCAGCTTGACCGGGGACGTGGGGCCAGAGACCCAGTACTTC. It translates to CASSLTGDVGPETQYF.

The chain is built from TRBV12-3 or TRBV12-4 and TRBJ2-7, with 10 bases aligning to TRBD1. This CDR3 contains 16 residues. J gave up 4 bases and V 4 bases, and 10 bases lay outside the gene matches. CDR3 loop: CASSSRDRGRFYEQYF. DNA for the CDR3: TGTGCCAGCAGTTCAAGGGACAGGGGACGTTTTTACGAGCAGTACTTC.

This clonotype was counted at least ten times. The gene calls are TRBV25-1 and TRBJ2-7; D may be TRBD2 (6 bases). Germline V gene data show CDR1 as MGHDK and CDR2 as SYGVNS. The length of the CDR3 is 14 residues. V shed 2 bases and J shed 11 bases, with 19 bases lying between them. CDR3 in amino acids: CASSETSRNSAEYF. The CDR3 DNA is TGTGCCAGCAGTGAAACTAGCCGAAACTCCGCAGAGTACTTC.

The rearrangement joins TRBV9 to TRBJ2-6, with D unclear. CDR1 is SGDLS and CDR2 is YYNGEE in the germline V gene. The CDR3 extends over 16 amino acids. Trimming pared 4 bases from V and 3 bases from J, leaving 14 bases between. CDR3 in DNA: TGTGCCAGCAGCCCTACAGAGCACGGTGGGGCCAACGTCCTGACTTTC. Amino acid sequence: CASSPTEHGGANVLTF.

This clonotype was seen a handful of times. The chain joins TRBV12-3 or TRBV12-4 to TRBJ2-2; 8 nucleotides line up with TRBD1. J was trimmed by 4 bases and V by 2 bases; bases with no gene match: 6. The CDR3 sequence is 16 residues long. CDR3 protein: CASSLRQGASTGELFF. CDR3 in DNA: TGTGCCAGCAGTTTACGGCAGGGGGCAAGCACCGGGGAGCTGTTTTTT.

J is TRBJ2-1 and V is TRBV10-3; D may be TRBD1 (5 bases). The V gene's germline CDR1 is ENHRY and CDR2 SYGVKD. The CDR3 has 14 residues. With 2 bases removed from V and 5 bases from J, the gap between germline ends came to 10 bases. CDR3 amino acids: CAISEEDRNNEQFF. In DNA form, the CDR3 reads TGTGCCATCAGTGAGGAAGACAGAAACAATGAGCAGTTCTTC.

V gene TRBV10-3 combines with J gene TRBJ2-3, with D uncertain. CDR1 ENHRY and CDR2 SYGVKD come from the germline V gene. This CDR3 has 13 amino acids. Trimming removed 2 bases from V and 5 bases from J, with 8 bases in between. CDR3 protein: CAISEPHRDTQYF. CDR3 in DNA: TGTGCCATCAGTGAGCCACACAGAGATACGCAGTATTTT.

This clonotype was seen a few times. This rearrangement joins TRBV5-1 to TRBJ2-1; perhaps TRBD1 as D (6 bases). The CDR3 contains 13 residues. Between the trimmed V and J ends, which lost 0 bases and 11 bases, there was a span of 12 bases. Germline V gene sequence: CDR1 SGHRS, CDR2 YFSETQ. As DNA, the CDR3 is TGCGCCAGCAGCTTGGACAGGGAACGTAAGCAGTTCTTC. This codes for CASSLDRERKQFF.

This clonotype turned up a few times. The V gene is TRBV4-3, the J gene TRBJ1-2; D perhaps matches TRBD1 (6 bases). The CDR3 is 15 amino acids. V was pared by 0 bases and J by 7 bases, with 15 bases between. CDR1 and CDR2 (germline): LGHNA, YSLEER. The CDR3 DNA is TGCGCCAGCAGCCAAGAGCTGACAGGAAGGGTTGGCTACACCTTC. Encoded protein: CASSQELTGRVGYTF.

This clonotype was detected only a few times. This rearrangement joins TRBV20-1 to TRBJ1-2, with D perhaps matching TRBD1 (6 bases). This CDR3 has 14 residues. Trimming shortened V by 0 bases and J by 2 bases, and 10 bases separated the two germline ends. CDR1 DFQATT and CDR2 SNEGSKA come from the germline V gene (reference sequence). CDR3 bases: TGCAGTGCTAGAGATCAGGGGTGGAACTATGGCTACACCTTC. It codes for CSARDQGWNYGYTF.

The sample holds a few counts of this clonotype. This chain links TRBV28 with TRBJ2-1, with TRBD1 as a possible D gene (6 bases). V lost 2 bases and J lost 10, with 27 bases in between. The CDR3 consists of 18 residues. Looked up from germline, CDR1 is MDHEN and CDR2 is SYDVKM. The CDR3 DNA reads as TGTGCCAGCAGTTTAGAGTTGGTGGCAGGGGTGGGGAAATACGAGCAGTTCTTC. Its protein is CASSLELVAGVGKYEQFF.

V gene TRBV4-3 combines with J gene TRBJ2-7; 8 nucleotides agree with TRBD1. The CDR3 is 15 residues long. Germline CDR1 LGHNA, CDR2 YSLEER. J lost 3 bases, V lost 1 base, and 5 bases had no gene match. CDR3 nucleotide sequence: TGCGCCAGCAGCCAAGCGGGACAGGCCAACTACGAGCAGTACTTC. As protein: CASSQAGQANYEQYF.

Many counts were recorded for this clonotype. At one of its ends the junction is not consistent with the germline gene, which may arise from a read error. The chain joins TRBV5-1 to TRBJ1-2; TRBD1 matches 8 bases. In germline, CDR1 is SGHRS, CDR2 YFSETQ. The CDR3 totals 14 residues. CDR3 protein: CASSSGQGAYGYTF. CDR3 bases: TGTGCCAGCAGCTCAGGACAGGGTGCCTATGGCTACACCTTC.

The CDR3 DNA reads TGTGCCAGCAGTTTTCTCGGGAGGGGGGCCTACGAGCAGTACTTC. It codes for CASSFLGRGAYEQYF. This chain links TRBV27 with TRBJ2-7; 8 nucleotides match TRBD2. Germline V gives CDR1 MNHEY, CDR2 SMNVEV (reference sequence). V shed 3 bases and J 2 bases; nucleotides not matched to a gene: 6. The CDR3 is 15 amino acids.

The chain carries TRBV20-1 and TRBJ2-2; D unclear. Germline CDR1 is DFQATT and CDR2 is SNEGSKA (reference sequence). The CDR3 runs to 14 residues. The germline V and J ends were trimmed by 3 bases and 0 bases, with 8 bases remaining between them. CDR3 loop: CSASPSSNTGELFF. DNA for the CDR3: TGCAGTGCTAGTCCGTCTTCGAACACCGGGGAGCTGTTTTTT.

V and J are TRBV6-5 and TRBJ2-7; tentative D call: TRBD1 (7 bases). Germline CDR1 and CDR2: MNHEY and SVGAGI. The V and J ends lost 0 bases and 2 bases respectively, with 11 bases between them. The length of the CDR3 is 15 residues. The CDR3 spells CASSYSAGGPYEQYF. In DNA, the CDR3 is TGTGCCAGCAGTTACTCGGCAGGGGGGCCCTACGAGCAGTACTTC.

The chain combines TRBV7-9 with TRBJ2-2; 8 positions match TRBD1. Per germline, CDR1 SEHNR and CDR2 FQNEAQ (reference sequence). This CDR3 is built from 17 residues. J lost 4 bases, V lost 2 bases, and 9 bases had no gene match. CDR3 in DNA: TGTGCCAGCAGCTTAACCGGGACAGGCCCTTTCACCGGGGAGCTGTTTTTT. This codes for CASSLTGTGPFTGELFF.